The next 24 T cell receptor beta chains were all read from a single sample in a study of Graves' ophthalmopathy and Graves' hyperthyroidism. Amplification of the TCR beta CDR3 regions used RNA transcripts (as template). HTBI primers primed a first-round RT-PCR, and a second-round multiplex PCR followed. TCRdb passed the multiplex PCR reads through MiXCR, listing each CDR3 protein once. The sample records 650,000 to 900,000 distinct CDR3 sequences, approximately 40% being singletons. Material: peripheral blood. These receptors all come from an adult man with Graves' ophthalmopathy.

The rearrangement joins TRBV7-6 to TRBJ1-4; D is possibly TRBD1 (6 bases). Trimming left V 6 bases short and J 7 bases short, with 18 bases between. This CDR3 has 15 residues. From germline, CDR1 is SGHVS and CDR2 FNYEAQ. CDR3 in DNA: TGTGCCAGCAGAGCGGGGGGGCCAGGTGTTGAAAAACTGTTTTTT. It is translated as CASRAGGPGVEKLFF.

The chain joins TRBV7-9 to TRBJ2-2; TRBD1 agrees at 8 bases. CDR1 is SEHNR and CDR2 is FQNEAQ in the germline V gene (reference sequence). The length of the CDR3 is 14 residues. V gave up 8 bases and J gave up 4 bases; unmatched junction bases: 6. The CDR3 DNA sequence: TGTGCCAGCCAGGGGGCGTCTATCACCGGGGAGCTGTTTTTT. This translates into CASQGASITGELFF.

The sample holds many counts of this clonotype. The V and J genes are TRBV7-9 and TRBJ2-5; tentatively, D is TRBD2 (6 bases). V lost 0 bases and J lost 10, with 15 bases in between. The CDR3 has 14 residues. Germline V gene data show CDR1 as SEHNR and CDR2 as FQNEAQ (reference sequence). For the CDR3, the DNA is TGTGCCAGCAGCTTAGCTGAGACCCTCGGGGGCCAGTACTTC. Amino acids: CASSLAETLGGQYF.

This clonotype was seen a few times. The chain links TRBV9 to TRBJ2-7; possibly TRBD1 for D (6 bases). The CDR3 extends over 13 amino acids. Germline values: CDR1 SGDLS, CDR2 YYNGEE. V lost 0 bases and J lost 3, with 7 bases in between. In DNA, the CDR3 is TGTGCCAGCAGCGTAGGGGACAACTACGAGCAGTACTTC. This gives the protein CASSVGDNYEQYF.

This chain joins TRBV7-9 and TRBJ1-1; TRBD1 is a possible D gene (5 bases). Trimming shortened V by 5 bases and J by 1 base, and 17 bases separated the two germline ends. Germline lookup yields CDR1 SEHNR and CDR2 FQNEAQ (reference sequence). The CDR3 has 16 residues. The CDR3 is CASSQGWRRANTEAFF. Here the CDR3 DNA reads TGTGCCAGCAGCCAAGGGTGGCGCAGGGCGAACACTGAAGCTTTCTTT.

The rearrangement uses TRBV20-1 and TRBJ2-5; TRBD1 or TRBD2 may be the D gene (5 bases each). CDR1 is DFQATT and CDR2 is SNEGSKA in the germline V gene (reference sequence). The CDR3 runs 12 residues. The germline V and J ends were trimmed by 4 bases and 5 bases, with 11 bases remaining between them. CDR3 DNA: TGCAGTGCTATGAGGGGCCGGGAGACCCAGTACTTC. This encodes CSAMRGRETQYF.

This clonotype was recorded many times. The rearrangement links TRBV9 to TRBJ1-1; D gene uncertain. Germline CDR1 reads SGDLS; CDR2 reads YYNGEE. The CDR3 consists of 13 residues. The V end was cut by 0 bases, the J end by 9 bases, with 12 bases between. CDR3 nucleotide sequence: TGTGCCAGCAGCGTAGGTGTCGAGGTGAAAGCTTTCTTT. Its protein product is CASSVGVEVKAFF.

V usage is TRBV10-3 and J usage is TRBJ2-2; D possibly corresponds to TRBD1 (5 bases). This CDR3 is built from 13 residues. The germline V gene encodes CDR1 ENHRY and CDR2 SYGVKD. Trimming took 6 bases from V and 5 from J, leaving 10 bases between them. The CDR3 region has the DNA TGTGCCATCAGAAACAGGTGGACCGGGGAGCTGTTTTTT. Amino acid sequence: CAIRNRWTGELFF.

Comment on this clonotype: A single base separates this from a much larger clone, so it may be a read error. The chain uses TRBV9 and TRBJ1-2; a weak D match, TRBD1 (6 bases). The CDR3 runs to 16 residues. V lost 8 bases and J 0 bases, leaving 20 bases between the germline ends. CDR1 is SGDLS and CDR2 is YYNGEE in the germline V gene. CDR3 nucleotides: TGTGCCAGAAGTCGGGACCACAGGGCAGCTAACTATGGCTACACCTTC. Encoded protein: CARSRDHRAANYGYTF.

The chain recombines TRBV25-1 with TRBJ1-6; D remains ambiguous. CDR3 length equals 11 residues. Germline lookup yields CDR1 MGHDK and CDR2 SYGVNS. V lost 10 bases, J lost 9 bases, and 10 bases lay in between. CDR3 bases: TGTGCCAACAACCCACTTTCACCCCTCCACTTT. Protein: CANNPLSPLHF.

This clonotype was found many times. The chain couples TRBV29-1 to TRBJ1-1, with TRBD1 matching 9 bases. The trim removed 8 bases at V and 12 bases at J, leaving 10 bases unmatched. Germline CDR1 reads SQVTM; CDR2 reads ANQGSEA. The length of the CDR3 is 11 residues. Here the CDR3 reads CSLAGTGQTFF. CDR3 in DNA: TGCAGCCTAGCCGGGACAGGGCAGACTTTCTTT.

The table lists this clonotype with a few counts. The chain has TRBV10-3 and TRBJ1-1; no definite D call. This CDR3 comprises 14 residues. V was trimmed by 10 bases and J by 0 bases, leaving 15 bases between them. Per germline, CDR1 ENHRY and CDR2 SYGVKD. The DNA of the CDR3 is TGTGCCAGCCATTCCCCCAACATGAACACTGAAGCTTTCTTT. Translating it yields CASHSPNMNTEAFF.

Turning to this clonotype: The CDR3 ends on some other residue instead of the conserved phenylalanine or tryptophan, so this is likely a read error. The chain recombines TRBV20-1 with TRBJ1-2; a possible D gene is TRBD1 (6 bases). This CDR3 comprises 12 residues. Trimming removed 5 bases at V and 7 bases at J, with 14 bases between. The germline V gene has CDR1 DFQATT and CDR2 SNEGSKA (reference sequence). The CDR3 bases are TGCAGTGCTGGATCCACAGGGTTTGGCTACACCCTC. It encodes CSAGSTGFGYTL.

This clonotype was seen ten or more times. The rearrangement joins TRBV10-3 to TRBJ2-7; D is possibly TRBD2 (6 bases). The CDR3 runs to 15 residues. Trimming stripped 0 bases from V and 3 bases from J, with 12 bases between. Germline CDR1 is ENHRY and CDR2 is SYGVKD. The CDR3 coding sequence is TGTGCCATCAGTGAGTCGGGGACTTATGGCTACGAGCAGTACTTC. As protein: CAISESGTYGYEQYF.

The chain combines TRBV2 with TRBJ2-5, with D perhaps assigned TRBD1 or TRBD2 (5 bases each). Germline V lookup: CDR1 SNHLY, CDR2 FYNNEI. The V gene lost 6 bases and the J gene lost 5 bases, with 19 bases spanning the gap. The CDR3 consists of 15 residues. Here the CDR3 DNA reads TGTGCCAGCAGCCTAGGAGTGGGGGTAGTGGAGACCCAGTACTTC. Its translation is CASSLGVGVVETQYF.

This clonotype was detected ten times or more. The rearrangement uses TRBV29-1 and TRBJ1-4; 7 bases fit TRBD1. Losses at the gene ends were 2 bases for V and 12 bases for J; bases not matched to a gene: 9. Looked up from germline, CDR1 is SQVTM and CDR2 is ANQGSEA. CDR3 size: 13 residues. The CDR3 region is CSVETPRGAELFF. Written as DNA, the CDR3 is TGCAGCGTTGAAACCCCCAGGGGGGCGGAACTGTTTTTT.

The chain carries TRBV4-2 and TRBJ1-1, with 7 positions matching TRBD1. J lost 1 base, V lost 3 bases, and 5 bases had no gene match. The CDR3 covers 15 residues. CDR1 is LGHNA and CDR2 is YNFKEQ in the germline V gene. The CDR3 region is CASSQYRGANTEAFF. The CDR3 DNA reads TGTGCCAGCAGCCAGTACAGGGGCGCGAACACTGAAGCTTTCTTT.

In DNA form, the CDR3 reads TGTGCCAGCAGCTCAGGCAGGGGGCTCGAGACCGGGGAGCTGTTTTTT. Translating it yields CASSSGRGLETGELFF. This chain joins TRBV7-6 and TRBJ2-2; the match to TRBD1 covers 8 bases. Germline V gene sequence: CDR1 SGHVS, CDR2 FNYEAQ. The CDR3 sequence is 16 residues long. J was trimmed by 5 bases and V by 4 bases; bases with no gene match: 9.

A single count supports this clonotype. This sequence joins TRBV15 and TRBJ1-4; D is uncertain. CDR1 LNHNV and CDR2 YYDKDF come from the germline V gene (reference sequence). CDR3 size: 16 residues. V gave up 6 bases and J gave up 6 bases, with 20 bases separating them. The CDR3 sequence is CATRSGRPTLDEKLFF. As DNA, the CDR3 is TGTGCCACCAGATCTGGCAGACCAACCTTGGATGAAAAACTGTTTTTT. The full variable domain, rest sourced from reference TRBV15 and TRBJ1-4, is DAMVIQNPRYQVTQFGKPVTLSCSQTLNHNVMYWYQQKSSQAPKLLFHYYDKDFNNEADTPDNFQSRRPNTSFCFLDIRSPGLGDTAMYLCATRSGRPTLDEKLFFGSGTQLSVL.

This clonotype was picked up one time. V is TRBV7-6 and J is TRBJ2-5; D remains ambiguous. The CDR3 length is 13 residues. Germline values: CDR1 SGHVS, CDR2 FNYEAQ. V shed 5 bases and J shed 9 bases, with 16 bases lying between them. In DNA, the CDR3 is TGTGCCAGCAGCGCCCGGCTGGGTCAGCCCCAGTACTTC. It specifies CASSARLGQPQYF.

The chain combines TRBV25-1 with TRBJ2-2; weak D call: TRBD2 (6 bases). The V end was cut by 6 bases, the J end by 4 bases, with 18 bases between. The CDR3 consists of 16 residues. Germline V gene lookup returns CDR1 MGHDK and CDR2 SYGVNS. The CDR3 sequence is CASSQPDGGSTGELFF. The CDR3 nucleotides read TGTGCCAGCAGCCAACCCGATGGGGGGAGCACCGGGGAGCTGTTTTTT.

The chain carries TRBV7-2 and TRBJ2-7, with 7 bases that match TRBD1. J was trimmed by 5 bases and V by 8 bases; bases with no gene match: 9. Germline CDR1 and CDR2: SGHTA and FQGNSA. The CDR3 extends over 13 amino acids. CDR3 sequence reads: CASSPPGTDEQYF. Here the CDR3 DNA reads TGTGCCAGCTCACCACCCGGGACAGACGAGCAGTACTTC.

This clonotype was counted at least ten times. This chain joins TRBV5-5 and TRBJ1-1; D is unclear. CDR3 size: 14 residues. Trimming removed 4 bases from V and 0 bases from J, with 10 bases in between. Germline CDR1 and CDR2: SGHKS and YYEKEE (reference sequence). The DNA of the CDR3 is TGTGCCAGCAGCCCGCAGACAATGAACACTGAAGCTTTCTTT. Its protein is CASSPQTMNTEAFF.

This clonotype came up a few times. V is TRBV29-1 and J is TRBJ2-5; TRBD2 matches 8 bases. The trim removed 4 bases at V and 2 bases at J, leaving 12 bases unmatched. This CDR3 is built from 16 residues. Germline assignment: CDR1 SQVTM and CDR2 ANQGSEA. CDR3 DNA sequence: TGCAGCGTTGGGGAAGCGGGAGTGGTAGAGCAAGAGACCCAGTACTTC. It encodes CSVGEAGVVEQETQYF.